One and the same sample provided the 31 T cell receptor beta chains below, sequenced in a study of blood T cell repertoires in COVID-19. Generated by immunoSEQ multiplex PCR, the TCRdb table keeps only in-frame clones and is missing some. In the table there are more than 250,000 clones, around 86% of which are singletons. The sequenced sample consisted of peripheral blood. Source of these receptors: a man in his forties or fifties with active or convalescent COVID-19.

The V call is TRBV3-1 (or the pseudogene TRBV3-2), the J call TRBJ2-1; 7 nucleotides match TRBD1. V lost 8 bases to trimming and J lost 1 base; unmatched junction nucleotides: 8. The V gene's germline CDR1 is LGHDT and CDR2 YNNKEL (reference sequence). The CDR3 loop spans 15 amino acids. CDR3 region: CASGARGQSYNEQFF. CDR3 DNA: TGTGCCAGCGGGGCGAGGGGGCAGTCCTACAATGAGCAGTTCTTC.

The chain has TRBV28 and TRBJ2-7; 7 nucleotides match TRBD1. The CDR3 sequence is 11 residues long. Germline loops: CDR1 MDHEN, CDR2 SYDVKM. V shed 4 bases, J shed 12 bases, and the junction held 6 bases outside the gene matches. The chain's CDR3 is CASSSTGAAYF. DNA for the CDR3: TGTGCCAGCAGTTCTACAGGGGCCGCGTACTTC.

The chain is built from TRBV6-5 and TRBJ2-3, with D maybe TRBD1 (5 bases). CDR1 is MNHEY, CDR2 SVGAGI, per germline. The V and J ends lost 7 bases and 1 base respectively, with 9 bases between them. This CDR3 is 13 amino acids long. CDR3 nucleotide sequence: TGTGCCAGCAATCTCAGGGGCACAGATACGCAGTATTTT. Its translation: CASNLRGTDTQYF.

V is TRBV6-6 and J is TRBJ1-5; 7 bases agree with TRBD1. The length of the CDR3 is 15 residues. Germline V gives CDR1 MNHNY, CDR2 SVGAGI (reference sequence). The trim removed 6 bases at V and 6 bases at J, leaving 11 bases unmatched. The DNA for the CDR3 is TGTGCCAGCAGCGACCACCAGGGGGTAAGTCAGCCCCAGCATTTT. It translates to CASSDHQGVSQPQHF.

This clone was detected only once. The chain employs TRBV28 and TRBJ1-4; 8 bases agree with TRBD1. J gave up 8 bases and V 6 bases, and 8 bases lay outside the gene matches. In germline, CDR1 is MDHEN, CDR2 SYDVKM. CDR3 length: 14 amino acids. This CDR3 reads CASRGGTGGEKLFF. The CDR3 coding sequence is TGTGCCAGCAGGGGCGGGACAGGAGGAGAAAAACTGTTTTTT.

The chain is built from TRBV9 and TRBJ2-5; TRBD2 matches 12 bases. J gave up 0 bases and V 0 bases, and 6 bases lay outside the gene matches. The CDR3 length is 18 residues. Germline V gene sequence: CDR1 SGDLS, CDR2 YYNGEE. The DNA of the CDR3 is TGTGCCAGCAGCGTAGGGTCTAGCGGGGGGGGTTACCAAGAGACCCAGTACTTC. Amino acid sequence: CASSVGSSGGGYQETQYF. Drawing the rest from reference TRBV9 and TRBJ2-5, the complete variable domain is DSGVTQTPKHLITATGQRVTLRCSPRSGDLSVYWYQQSLDQGLQFLIQYYNGEERAKGNILERFSAQQFPDLHSELNLSSLELGDSALYFCASSVGSSGGGYQETQYFGPGTRLLVL.

V gene TRBV9 combines with J gene TRBJ2-7; 8 nucleotides line up with TRBD1. The CDR3 covers 13 residues. V shed 3 bases, J shed 6 bases, and the junction held 5 bases outside the gene matches. Germline V lookup: CDR1 SGDLS, CDR2 YYNGEE. As DNA, the CDR3 is TGTGCCAGCAGCGCCGGACAGGGAGGCGAGCAGTACTTC. This sequence encodes CASSAGQGGEQYF.

The chain has TRBV5-1 and TRBJ2-7; TRBD1 aligns across 7 bases. Germline V lookup: CDR1 SGHRS, CDR2 YFSETQ. Trimming cost V 0 bases and J 6 bases; bases outside gene matches: 3. The CDR3 has 13 residues. This CDR3 reads CASSLADRAEQYF. DNA of the CDR3: TGCGCCAGCAGCTTGGCCGACAGGGCCGAGCAGTACTTC. The whole variable domain, filled in from reference TRBV5-1 and TRBJ2-7, reads KAGVTQTPRYLIKTRGQQVTLSCSPISGHRSVSWYQQTPGQGLQFLFEYFSETQRNKGNFPGRFSGRQFSNSRSEMNVSTLELGDSALYLCASSLADRAEQYFGPGTRLTVT.

The genes are TRBV4-2 and TRBJ2-1; a possible D gene is TRBD1 (6 bases). There are 13 residues in the CDR3. Trimming pared 6 bases from V and 5 bases from J, leaving 11 bases between. Germline-derived CDR1 and CDR2 are LGHNA and YNFKEQ. Here the CDR3 DNA reads TGTGCCAGCAGTTTGTCAGGGGACAATGAGCAGTTCTTC. This translates into CASSLSGDNEQFF.

In this sample, this clone turned up once. This chain connects TRBV12-3 or TRBV12-4 to TRBJ1-1; D gene unclear. The CDR3 spans 12 residues. V was pared by 8 bases and J by 7 bases, with 14 bases between. This CDR3 is CASWAGLGEAFF. CDR3 in DNA: TGTGCCAGCTGGGCGGGTCTGGGTGAAGCTTTCTTT.

The genes are TRBV28 and TRBJ2-5; 7 bases map to TRBD1. The CDR3 spans 15 residues. Germline V lookup: CDR1 MDHEN, CDR2 SYDVKM. Trimming took 4 bases from V and 0 from J; bases not matched to a gene: 5. CDR3 residues: CASSSQGVDQETQYF. For the CDR3, the DNA is TGTGCCAGCAGTTCTCAGGGGGTAGACCAAGAGACCCAGTACTTC.

The chain has TRBV2 and TRBJ1-1, with D hard to call. Germline V CDR1 and CDR2: SNHLY, FYNNEI. Between the trimmed V and J ends, which lost 1 base and 8 bases, there was a span of 11 bases. The CDR3 covers 13 residues. This CDR3 is CASSEEGGLEAFF. The CDR3 DNA reads TGTGCCAGCAGTGAAGAGGGAGGGCTCGAAGCTTTCTTT.

This clone was seen just once. The chain carries TRBV7-9 and TRBJ1-2; tentative D call: TRBD1 (6 bases). Looked up from germline, CDR1 is SEHNR and CDR2 is FQNEAQ (reference sequence). CDR3 length: 12 residues. V was pared by 2 bases and J by 8 bases, with 9 bases between. The CDR3 DNA sequence: TGTGCCAGCAGCTTAACAGGGATCGGCTACACCTTC. Its translation: CASSLTGIGYTF.

In the case of this clone: One base away lies a much larger clone, so this may be a sequencing read error. This specimen includes other DNA sequences encoding the same CDR3. This chain's CDR3 is CASSPEETQYF. The CDR3 DNA follows: TGTGCCAGCTCACCGGAGGAGACCCAGTACTTC. This chain joins TRBV18 and TRBJ2-5; D is ambiguous. CDR3 length equals 11 residues. The V and J ends lost 3 bases and 5 bases respectively, with 4 bases between them. Germline V CDR1 and CDR2: KGHSH, LQKENI. Combining the CDR3 with reference TRBV18 and TRBJ2-5 gives the whole variable domain NAGVMQNPRHLVRRRGQEARLRCSPMKGHSHVYWYRQLPEEGLKFMVYLQKENIIDESGMPKERFSAEFPKEGPSILRIQQVVRGDSAAYFCASSPEETQYFGPGTRLLVL.

The rearrangement uses TRBV7-9 and TRBJ1-6; unclear D gene. The V and J ends lost 0 bases and 8 bases respectively, with 8 bases between them. Germline-derived CDR1 and CDR2 are SEHNR and FQNEAQ (reference sequence). The CDR3 extends over 14 amino acids. In DNA, the CDR3 is TGTGCCAGCAGCTTAGCCACTCGGGATTCACCCCTCCACTTT. This gives the protein CASSLATRDSPLHF.

With regard to this clone: The junction and the germline gene differ at one end; a read error may be behind it. The chain joins TRBV3-1 (or the pseudogene TRBV3-2) to TRBJ1-6; D not certain. In germline, CDR1 is LGHDT, CDR2 YNNKEL (reference sequence). The CDR3 consists of 13 residues. CDR3 protein: CASSQGSYGGTSF. As DNA, the CDR3 is TGTGCCAGCAGCCAAGGCTCGTACGGCGGAACCAGCTTT.

The V gene is TRBV19, the J gene TRBJ1-2; D is possibly TRBD1 (5 bases). The CDR3 sequence is 15 residues long. CDR1 LNHDA and CDR2 SQIVND come from the germline V gene (reference sequence). Trimming cost V 4 bases and J 4 bases, with 16 bases left between them. In DNA form, the CDR3 reads TGTGCCAGTAGTACGCCAGGGAGGTTGGCCTATGGCTACACCTTC. Translating gives CASSTPGRLAYGYTF.

The chain carries TRBV24-1 and TRBJ2-2; 9 nucleotides line up with TRBD1. V lost 3 bases to trimming and J lost 5 bases; unmatched junction nucleotides: 12. Germline V CDR1 and CDR2: KGHDR, SFDVKD. This CDR3 comprises 18 residues. As DNA, the CDR3 is TGTGCCACCAGTGATCCACGCACAGGGGGCCCCGCGACCGGGGAGCTGTTTTTT. This translates into CATSDPRTGGPATGELFF.

The genes are TRBV9 and TRBJ1-3; no clear D. CDR3 length equals 16 residues. V lost 0 bases to trimming and J lost 0 bases, with 10 bases between them. Germline V lookup: CDR1 SGDLS, CDR2 YYNGEE. The CDR3 DNA sequence: TGTGCCAGCAGCGTAGCATCCGGAGCCTCTGGAAACACCATATATTTT. This encodes CASSVASGASGNTIYF.

This clone appeared a few times. The chain is built from TRBV28 and TRBJ1-5; D perhaps matches TRBD1 (6 bases). The V and J ends lost 8 bases and 7 bases respectively, with 15 bases between them. CDR1 and CDR2 from the germline V gene are MDHEN and SYDVKM. The CDR3 has 13 residues. CDR3 sequence reads: CASLGQIDQPQHF. Written as DNA, the CDR3 is TGTGCCAGCCTCGGACAGATAGACCAGCCCCAGCATTTT.

This CDR3 is CASSRGGAGELFF. CDR3 nucleotides: TGTGCCAGCAGCCGAGGGGGGGCCGGGGAGCTGTTTTTT. The rearrangement links TRBV6-6 to TRBJ2-2; TRBD2 might be the D (7 bases). The CDR3 length is 13 residues. V lost 6 bases, J lost 6 bases, and 11 bases lay in between. The germline CDR1 and CDR2 sequences are MNHNY and SVGAGI (reference sequence).

This rearrangement joins TRBV6-5 to TRBJ1-3; 7 bases are shared with TRBD1. The germline gives CDR1 MNHEY, CDR2 SVGAGI. There are 15 residues in the CDR3. V was clipped by 7 bases and J by 3 bases; unmatched bases: 9. The CDR3 DNA reads as TGTGCCAGCACCTTAGAGGGGGCTGGTGGAAACACCATATATTTT. This translates into CASTLEGAGGNTIYF.

The chain is built from TRBV19 and TRBJ2-7; weak D call: TRBD2 (5 bases). CDR1 and CDR2 (germline): LNHDA, SQIVND (reference sequence). V lost 7 bases and J 4 bases, leaving 20 bases between the germline ends. CDR3 length: 15 amino acids. CDR3 coding DNA: TGTGCCAGTACACCCCCGCTTCGCAGACTATACGAGCAGTACTTC. Residues: CASTPPLRRLYEQYF.

In DNA form, the CDR3 reads TGTGCCAGCAGTTATACAGGGGGCCCAACCGCTGAAGCTTTCTTT. It translates to CASSYTGGPTAEAFF. This rearrangement joins TRBV6-5 to TRBJ1-1, with 9 nucleotides matching TRBD1. The CDR3 sequence is 15 residues long. V was clipped by 3 bases and J by 6 bases; unmatched bases: 8. Germline V gives CDR1 MNHEY, CDR2 SVGAGI.

The sample holds one count of this clone. This sequence joins TRBV29-1 and TRBJ2-1, with 10 bases lining up with TRBD2. V gave up 2 bases and J gave up 7 bases; unmatched junction bases: 8. CDR3 size: 15 residues. Per germline, CDR1 SQVTM and CDR2 ANQGSEA. CDR3: CSVEIGASGGNEQFF. CDR3 bases: TGCAGCGTTGAAATAGGGGCTAGCGGGGGTAATGAGCAGTTCTTC.

This sequence joins TRBV28 and TRBJ2-7; no clear D. Germline V gives CDR1 MDHEN, CDR2 SYDVKM. This CDR3 has 13 residues. Trimming removed 10 bases at V and 3 bases at J, with 16 bases between. DNA for the CDR3: TGTGCCACCACTTCCCCGAGTTTCTACGAGCAGTACTTC. This gives the protein CATTSPSFYEQYF.

V is TRBV6-6 and J is TRBJ1-5, with 9 bases that match TRBD1. The V and J ends lost 5 bases and 4 bases, in that order; junction bases with no gene match: 3. Germline V CDR1 and CDR2: MNHNY, SVGAGI (reference sequence). The CDR3 has 14 residues. The CDR3 reads CASSGQGKNQPQHF. CDR3 coding DNA: TGTGCCAGCAGTGGACAGGGGAAGAATCAGCCCCAGCATTTT.

V and J are TRBV15 and TRBJ1-3, with 11 positions matching TRBD1. CDR3 length: 16 residues. From germline, CDR1 is LNHNV and CDR2 YYDKDF (reference sequence). J lost 9 bases, V lost 1 base, and 8 bases had no gene match. CDR3 protein: CATSRGTGGYGGTIYF. Written as DNA, the CDR3 is TGTGCCACCAGCAGAGGGACAGGGGGCTATGGAGGCACCATATATTTT.

CDR3 residues: CAWSVYTNEKLFF. CDR3 nucleotide sequence: TGTGCCTGGAGTGTCTATACTAATGAAAAACTGTTTTTT. This chain connects TRBV30 to TRBJ1-4; no definite D call. Germline assignment: CDR1 GTSNPN and CDR2 SVGIG (reference sequence). This CDR3 comprises 13 residues. V dropped 0 bases and J dropped 2 bases, with 4 bases sitting between them.

CDR3 coding DNA: TGTGCCAGTAGTATAAGCCTAGCGGGGCAAGAGACCCAGTACTTC. Translating it yields CASSISLAGQETQYF. The chain carries TRBV19 and TRBJ2-5; TRBD2 aligns across 9 bases. The V and J ends lost 2 bases and 2 bases, in that order; junction bases with no gene match: 3. From germline, CDR1 is LNHDA and CDR2 SQIVND (reference sequence). The CDR3 sequence is 15 residues long.

A note on this clone: At one end, the junction sequence differs from germline, possibly due to a read error. The V and J genes are TRBV6-5 and TRBJ2-2, with 10 nucleotides matching TRBD2. This CDR3 comprises 14 residues. The germline gives CDR1 MNHEY, CDR2 SVGAGI. CDR3 sequence reads: CATSKSGGAGELFF. Here the CDR3 DNA reads TGTGCCACCAGTAAGAGCGGGGGGGCCGGGGAGCTGTTTTTT.